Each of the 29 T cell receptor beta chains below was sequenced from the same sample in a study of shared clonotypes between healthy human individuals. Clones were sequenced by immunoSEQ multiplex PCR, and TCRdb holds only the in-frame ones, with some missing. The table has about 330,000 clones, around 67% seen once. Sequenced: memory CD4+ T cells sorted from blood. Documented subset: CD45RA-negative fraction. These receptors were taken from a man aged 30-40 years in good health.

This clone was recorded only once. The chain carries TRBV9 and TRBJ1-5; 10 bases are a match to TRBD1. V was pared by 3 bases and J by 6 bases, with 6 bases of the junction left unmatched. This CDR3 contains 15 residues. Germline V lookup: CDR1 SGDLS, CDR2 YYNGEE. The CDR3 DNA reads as TGTGCCAGCAGCGCTGCCGGGACAGGGGTTCAGCCCCAGCATTTT. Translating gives CASSAAGTGVQPQHF.

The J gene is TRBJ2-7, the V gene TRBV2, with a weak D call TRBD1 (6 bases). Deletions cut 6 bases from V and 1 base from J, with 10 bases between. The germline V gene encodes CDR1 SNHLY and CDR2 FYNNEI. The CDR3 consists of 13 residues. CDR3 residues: CASSRDTSYEQYF. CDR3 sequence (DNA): TGTGCCAGCAGCCGGGACACGTCCTACGAGCAGTACTTC.

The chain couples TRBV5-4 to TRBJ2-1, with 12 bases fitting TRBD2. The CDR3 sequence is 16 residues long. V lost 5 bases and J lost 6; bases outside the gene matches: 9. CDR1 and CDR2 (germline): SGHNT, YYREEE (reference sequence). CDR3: CASSSRLAGASNEQFF. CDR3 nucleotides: TGTGCCAGCAGTTCGAGACTAGCGGGAGCGTCCAATGAGCAGTTCTTC.

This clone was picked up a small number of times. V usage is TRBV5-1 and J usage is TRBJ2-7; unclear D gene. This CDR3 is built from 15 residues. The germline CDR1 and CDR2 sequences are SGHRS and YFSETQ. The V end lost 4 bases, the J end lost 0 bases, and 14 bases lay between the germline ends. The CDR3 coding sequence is TGCGCCAGCAGCGGAAGTGGCCTGAGCTCCTACGAGCAGTACTTC. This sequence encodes CASSGSGLSSYEQYF.

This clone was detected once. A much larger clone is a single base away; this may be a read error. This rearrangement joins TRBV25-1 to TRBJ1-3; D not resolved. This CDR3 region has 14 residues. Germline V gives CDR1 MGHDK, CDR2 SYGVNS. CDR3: CVSSEERSGNTIYF. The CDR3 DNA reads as TGTGTCAGCAGTGAAGAGAGATCTGGAAACACCATATATTTT.

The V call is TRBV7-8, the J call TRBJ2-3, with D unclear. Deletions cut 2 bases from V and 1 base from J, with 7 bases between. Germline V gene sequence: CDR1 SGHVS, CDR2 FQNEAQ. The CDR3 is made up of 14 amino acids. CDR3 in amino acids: CASSLFLGTDTQYF. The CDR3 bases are TGTGCCAGCAGCTTATTTTTGGGCACAGATACGCAGTATTTT.

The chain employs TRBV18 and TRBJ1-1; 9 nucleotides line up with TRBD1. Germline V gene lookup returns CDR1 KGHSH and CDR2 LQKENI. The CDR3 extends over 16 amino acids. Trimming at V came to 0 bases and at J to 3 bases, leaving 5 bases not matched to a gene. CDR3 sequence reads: CASSPPGQGGDTEAFF. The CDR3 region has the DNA TGTGCCAGCTCACCACCGGGACAGGGAGGGGACACTGAAGCTTTCTTT. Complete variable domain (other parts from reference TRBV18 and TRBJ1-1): NAGVMQNPRHLVRRRGQEARLRCSPMKGHSHVYWYRQLPEEGLKFMVYLQKENIIDESGMPKERFSAEFPKEGPSILRIQQVVRGDSAAYFCASSPPGQGGDTEAFFGQGTRLTVV.

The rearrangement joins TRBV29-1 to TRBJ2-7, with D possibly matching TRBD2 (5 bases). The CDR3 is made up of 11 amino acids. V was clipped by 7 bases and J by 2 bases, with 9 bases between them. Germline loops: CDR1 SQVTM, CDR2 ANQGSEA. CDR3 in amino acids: CSAQTTYEQYF. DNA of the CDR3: TGCAGCGCCCAGACTACCTACGAGCAGTACTTC.

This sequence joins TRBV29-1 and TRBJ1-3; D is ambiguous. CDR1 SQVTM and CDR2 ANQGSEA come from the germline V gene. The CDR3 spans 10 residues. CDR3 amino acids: CAASSHTIYF. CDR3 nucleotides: TGCGCGGCGAGCTCTCACACCATATATTTT.

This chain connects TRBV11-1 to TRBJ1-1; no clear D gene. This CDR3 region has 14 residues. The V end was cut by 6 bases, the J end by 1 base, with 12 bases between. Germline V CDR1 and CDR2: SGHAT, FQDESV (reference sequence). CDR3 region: CASRQRVSNTEAFF. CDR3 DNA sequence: TGTGCCAGCAGACAAAGGGTATCGAACACTGAAGCTTTCTTT.

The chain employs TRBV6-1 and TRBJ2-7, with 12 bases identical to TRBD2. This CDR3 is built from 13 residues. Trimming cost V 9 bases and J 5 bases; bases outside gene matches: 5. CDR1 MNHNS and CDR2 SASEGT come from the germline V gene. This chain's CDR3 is CASLGLAGHEQYF. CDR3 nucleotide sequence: TGTGCCAGTCTGGGACTAGCGGGCCACGAGCAGTACTTC.

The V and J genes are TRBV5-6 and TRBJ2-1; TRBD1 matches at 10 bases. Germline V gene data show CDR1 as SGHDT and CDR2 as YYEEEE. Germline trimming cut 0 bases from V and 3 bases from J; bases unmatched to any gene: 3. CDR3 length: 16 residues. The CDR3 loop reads CASSLVGQGNYNEQFF. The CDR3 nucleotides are TGTGCCAGCAGCTTGGTGGGACAGGGGAACTACAATGAGCAGTTCTTC.

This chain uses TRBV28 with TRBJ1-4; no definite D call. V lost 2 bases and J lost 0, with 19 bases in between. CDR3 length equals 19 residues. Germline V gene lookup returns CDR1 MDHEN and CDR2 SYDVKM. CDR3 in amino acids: CASSLLDRGVAATNEKLFF. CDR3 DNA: TGTGCCAGCAGTTTACTGGACCGCGGGGTGGCTGCAACTAATGAAAAACTGTTTTTT.

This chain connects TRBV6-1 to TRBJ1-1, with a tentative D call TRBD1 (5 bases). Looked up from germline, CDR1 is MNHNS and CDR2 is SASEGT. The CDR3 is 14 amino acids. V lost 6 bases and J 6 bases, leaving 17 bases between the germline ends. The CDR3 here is CASSLDQGDAEAFF. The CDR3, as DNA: TGTGCCAGCAGCCTAGATCAGGGAGACGCTGAAGCTTTCTTT.

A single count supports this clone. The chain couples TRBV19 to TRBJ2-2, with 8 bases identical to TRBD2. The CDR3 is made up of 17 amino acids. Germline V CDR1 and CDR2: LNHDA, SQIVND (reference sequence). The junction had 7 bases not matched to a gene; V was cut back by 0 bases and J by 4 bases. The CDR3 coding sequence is TGTGCCAGTAGTATAGATCCCAGCGGGAGCCTCACCGGGGAGCTGTTTTTT. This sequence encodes CASSIDPSGSLTGELFF.

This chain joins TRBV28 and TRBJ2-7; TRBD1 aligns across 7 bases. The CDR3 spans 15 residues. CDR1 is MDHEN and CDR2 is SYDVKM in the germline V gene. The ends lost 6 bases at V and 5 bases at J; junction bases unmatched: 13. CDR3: CASRSTSQGRHEQYF. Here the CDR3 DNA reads TGTGCCAGCAGATCCACCTCACAGGGGAGACACGAGCAGTACTTC.

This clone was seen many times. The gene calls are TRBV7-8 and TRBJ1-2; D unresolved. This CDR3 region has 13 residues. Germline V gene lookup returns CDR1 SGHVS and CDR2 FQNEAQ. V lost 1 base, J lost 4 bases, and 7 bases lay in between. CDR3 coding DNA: TGTGCCAGCAGCTTAGAGATCTCCTATGGCTACACCTTC. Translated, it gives CASSLEISYGYTF.

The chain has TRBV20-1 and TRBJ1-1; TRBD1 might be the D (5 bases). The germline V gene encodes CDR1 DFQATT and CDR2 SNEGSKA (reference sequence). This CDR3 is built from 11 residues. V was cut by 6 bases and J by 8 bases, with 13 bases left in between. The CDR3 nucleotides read TGCAGTGCCGGACGGGGGGAAGAAGCTTTCTTT. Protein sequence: CSAGRGEEAFF.

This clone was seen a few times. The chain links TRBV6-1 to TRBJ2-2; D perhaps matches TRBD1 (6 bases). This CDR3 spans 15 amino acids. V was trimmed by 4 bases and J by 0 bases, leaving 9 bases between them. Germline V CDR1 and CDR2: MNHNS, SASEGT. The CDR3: CASSGQVSNTGELFF. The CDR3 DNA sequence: TGTGCCAGCAGTGGACAGGTCTCGAACACCGGGGAGCTGTTTTTT.

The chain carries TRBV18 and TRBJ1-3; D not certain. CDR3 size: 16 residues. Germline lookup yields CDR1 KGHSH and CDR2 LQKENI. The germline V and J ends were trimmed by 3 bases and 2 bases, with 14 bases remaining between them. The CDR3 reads CASSPSPNTPGNTIYF. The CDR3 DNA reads TGTGCCAGCTCACCCTCACCCAATACCCCTGGAAACACCATATATTTT.

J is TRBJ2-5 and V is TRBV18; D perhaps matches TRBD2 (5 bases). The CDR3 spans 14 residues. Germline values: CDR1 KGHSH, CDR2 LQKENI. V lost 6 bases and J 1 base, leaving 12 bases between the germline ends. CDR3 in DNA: TGTGCCAGCTCCCTCTACGAGGGCCAAGAGACCCAGTACTTC. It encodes CASSLYEGQETQYF.

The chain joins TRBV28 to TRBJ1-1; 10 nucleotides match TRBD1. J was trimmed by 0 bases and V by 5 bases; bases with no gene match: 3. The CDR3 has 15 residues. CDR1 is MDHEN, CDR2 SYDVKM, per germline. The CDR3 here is CASSRTGGMNTEAFF. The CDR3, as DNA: TGTGCCAGCAGTCGGACAGGGGGGATGAACACTGAAGCTTTCTTT.

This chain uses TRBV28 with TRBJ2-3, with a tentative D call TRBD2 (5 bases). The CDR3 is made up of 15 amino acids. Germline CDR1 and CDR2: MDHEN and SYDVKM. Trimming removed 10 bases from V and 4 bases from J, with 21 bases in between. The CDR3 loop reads CATRETGWVADTQYF. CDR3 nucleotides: TGTGCCACGCGCGAAACGGGATGGGTTGCAGATACGCAGTATTTT.

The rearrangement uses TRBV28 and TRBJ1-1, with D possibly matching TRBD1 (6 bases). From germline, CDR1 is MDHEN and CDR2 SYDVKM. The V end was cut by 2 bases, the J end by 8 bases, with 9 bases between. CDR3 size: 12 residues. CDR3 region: CASSLGQQEAFF. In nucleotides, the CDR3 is TGTGCCAGCAGTTTAGGACAGCAGGAAGCTTTCTTT.

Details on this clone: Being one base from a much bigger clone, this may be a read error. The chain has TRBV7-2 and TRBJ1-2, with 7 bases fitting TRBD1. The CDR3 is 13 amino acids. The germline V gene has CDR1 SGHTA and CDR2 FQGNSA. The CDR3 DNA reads TGTGCCAGCAGCTTAAGGGGACAGACTGGCTGCACCTTC. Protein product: CASSLRGQTGCTF.

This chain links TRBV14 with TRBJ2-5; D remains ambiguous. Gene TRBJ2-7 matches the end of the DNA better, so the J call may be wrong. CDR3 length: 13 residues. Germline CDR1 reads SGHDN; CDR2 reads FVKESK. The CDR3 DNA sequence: TGTGCCAGCAGCCAAGCGTCACCGTACGAGCAGTACTTC. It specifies CASSQASPYEQYF.

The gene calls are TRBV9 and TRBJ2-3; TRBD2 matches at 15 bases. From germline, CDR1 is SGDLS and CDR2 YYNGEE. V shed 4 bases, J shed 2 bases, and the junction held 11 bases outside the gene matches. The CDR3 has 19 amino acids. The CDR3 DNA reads TGTGCCAGCAGCAGAAAAGGGACTAGCGGGAGGTCATCCACAGATACGCAGTATTTT. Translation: CASSRKGTSGRSSTDTQYF.

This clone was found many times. The CDR3, as DNA: TGTGCCAGCAGTTACGACAGGGGAGAAGCTTTCTTT. Protein: CASSYDRGEAFF. V usage is TRBV6-5 and J usage is TRBJ1-1; 8 bases are a match to TRBD1. V shed 2 bases and J 8 bases; nucleotides not matched to a gene: 1. This CDR3 comprises 12 residues. CDR1 and CDR2 from the germline V gene are MNHEY and SVGAGI.

The CDR3: CASSVLLFGGNTDTQYF. CDR3 nucleotide sequence: TGTGCCAGCAGTGTACTTTTGTTTGGGGGGAACACAGATACGCAGTATTTT. V and J are TRBV6-1 and TRBJ2-3, with D possibly being TRBD2 (6 bases). Germline CDR1 and CDR2: MNHNS and SASEGT. V shed 4 bases and J shed 2 bases, with 19 bases lying between them. The length of the CDR3 is 17 residues.